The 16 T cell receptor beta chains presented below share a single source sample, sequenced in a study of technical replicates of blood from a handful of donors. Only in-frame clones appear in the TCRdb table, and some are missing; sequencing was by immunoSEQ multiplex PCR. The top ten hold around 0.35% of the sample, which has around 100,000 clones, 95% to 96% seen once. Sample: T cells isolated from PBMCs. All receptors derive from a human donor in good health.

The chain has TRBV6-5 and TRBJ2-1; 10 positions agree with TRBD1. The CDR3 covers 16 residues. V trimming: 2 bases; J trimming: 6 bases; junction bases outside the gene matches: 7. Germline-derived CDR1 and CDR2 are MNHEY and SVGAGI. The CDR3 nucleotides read TGTGCCAGCAGTTACCACGGGACAGGGGCGAGCAATGAGCAGTTCTTC. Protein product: CASSYHGTGASNEQFF.

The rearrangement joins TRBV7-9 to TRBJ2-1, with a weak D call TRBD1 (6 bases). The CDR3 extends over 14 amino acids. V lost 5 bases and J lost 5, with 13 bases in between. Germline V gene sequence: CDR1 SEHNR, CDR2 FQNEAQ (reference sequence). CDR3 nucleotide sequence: TGTGCCAGCAGCCTGAAAGACAGGCACAATGAGCAGTTCTTC. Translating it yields CASSLKDRHNEQFF. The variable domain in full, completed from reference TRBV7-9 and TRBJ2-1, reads DTGVSQNPRHKITKRGQNVTFRCDPISEHNRLYWYRQTLGQGPEFLTYFQNEAQLEKSRLLSDRFSAERPKGSFSTLEIQRTEQGDSAMYLCASSLKDRHNEQFFGPGTRLTVL.

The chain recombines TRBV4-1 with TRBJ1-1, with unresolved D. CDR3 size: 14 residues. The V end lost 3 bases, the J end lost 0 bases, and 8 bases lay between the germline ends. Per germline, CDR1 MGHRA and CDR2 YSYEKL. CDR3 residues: CASSHLNLNTEAFF. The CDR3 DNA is TGCGCCAGCAGCCACCTTAACTTGAACACTGAAGCTTTCTTT.

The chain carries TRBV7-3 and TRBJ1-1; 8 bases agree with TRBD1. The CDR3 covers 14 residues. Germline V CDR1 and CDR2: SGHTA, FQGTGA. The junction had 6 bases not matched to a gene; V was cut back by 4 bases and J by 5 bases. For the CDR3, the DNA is TGTGCCAGCAGCTCGAACAGGGGGGTTACTGAAGCTTTCTTT. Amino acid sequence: CASSSNRGVTEAFF.

The CDR3 DNA sequence: TGTGCCAGCAGTGACTGGACTAGCGGAAGTCTGACAGATACGCAGTATTTT. It is translated as CASSDWTSGSLTDTQYF. This chain uses TRBV27 with TRBJ2-3; 10 nucleotides align to TRBD2. With 5 bases clipped from V and 3 bases from J, the junction kept 11 bases outside the gene matches. The CDR3 loop spans 17 amino acids. The germline V gene has CDR1 MNHEY and CDR2 SMNVEV (reference sequence).

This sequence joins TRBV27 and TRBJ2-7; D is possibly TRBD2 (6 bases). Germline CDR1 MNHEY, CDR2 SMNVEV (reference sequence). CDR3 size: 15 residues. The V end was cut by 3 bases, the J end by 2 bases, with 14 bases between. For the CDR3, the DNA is TGTGCCAGCAGTTTCGGGGGTGGAGAAGCCTACGAGCAGTACTTC. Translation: CASSFGGGEAYEQYF.

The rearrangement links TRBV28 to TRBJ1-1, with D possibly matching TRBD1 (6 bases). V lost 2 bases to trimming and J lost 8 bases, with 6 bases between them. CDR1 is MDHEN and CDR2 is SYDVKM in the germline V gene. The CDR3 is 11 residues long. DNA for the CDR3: TGTGCCAGCAGTTTACAGGGGGAAGCTTTCTTT. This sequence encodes CASSLQGEAFF.

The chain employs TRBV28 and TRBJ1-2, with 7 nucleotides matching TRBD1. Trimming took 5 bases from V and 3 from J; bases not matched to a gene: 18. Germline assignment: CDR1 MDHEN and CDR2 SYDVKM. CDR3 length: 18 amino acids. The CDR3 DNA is TGTGCCAGCAGTGCCTACAGGGGCACCGATATGGTGGACTATGGCTACACCTTC. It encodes CASSAYRGTDMVDYGYTF.

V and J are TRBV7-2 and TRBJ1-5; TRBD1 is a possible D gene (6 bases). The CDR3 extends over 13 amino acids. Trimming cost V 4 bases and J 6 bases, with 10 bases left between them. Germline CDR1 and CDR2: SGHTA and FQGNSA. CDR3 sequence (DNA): TGTGCCAGCAGCTCGGGAGGGGGTCAGCCCCAGCATTTT. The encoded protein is CASSSGGGQPQHF.

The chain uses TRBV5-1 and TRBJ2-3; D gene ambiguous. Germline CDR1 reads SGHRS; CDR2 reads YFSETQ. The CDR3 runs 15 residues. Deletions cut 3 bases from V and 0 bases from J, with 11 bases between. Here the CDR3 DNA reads TGCGCCAGCAGCTATTTAGAGACTAGCACAGATACGCAGTATTTT. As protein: CASSYLETSTDTQYF.

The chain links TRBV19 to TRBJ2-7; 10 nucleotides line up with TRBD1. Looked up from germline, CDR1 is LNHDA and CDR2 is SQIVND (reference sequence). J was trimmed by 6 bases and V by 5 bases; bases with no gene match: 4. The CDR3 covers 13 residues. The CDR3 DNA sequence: TGTGCCAGTAGTCCCGGACAGGGGGGCGAGCAGTACTTC. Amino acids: CASSPGQGGEQYF.

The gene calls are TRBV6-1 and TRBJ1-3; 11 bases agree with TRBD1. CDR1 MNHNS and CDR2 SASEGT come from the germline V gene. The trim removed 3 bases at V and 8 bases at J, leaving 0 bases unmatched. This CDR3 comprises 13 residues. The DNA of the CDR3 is TGTGCCAGCAGTGAGGGACAGGGGGACACCATATATTTT. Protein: CASSEGQGDTIYF.

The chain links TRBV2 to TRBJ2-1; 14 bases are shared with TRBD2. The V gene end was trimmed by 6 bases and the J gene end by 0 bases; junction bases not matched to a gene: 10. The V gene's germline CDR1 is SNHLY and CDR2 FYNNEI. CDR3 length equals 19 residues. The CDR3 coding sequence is TGTGCCAGCAGGACCGGGACTAGCGGGAGTGTGAGCTCCTACAATGAGCAGTTCTTC. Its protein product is CASRTGTSGSVSSYNEQFF.

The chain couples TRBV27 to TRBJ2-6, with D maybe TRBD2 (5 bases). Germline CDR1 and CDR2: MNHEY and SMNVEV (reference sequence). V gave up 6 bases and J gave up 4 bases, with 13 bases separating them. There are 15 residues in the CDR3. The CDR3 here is CASRSPGSGANVLTF. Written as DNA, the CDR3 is TGTGCCAGCAGGAGTCCGGGGTCCGGGGCCAACGTCCTGACTTTC.

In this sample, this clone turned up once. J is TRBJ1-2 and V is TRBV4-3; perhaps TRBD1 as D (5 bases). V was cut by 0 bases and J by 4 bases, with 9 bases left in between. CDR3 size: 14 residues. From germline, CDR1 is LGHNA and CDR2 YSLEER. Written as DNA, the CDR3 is TGCGCCAGCAGCCAAGATGGAGGGACCTATGGCTACACCTTC. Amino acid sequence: CASSQDGGTYGYTF.

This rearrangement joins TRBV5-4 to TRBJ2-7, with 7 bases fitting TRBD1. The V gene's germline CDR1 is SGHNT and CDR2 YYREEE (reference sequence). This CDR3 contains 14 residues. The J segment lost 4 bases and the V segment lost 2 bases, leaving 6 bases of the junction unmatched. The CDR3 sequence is CASSLGQVHYEQYF. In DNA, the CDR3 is TGTGCCAGCAGCTTAGGACAGGTCCATTACGAGCAGTACTTC.